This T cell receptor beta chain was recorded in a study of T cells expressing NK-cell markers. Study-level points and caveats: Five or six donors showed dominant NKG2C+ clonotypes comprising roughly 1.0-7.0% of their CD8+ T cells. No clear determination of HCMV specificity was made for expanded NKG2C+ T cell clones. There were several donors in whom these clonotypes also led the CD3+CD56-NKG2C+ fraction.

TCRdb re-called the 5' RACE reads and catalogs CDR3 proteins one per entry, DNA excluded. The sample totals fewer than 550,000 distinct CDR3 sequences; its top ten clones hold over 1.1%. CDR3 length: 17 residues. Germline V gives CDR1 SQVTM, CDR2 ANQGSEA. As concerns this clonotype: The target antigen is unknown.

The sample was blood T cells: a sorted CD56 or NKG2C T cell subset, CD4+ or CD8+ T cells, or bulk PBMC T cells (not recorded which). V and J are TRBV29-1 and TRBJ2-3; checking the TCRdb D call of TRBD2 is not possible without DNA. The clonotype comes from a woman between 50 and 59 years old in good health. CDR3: CSVVSGRVDRSTDTQYF.